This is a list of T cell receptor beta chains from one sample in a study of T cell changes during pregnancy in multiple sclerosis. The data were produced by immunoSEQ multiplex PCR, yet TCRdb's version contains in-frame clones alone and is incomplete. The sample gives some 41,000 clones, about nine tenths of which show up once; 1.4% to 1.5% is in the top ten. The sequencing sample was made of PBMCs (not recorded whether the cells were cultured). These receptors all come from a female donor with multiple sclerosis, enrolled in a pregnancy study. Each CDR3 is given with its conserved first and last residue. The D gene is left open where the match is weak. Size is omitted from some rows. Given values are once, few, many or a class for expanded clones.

cdr3_nt: TGTGCCAGTAGTTATGGGGATGCCTACGAGCAGTACTTC; cdr3_aa: CASSYGDAYEQYF; j_call: TRBJ2-7; v_call: TRBV19; clone_size: NA; d_call: NA
cdr3_nt: TGTGCCGGAAGGTGGGACAAATTCACTGAAGCTTTCTTT; cdr3_aa: CAGRWDKFTEAFF; j_call: TRBJ1-1; v_call: TRBV30; clone_size: once; d_call: NA
cdr3_nt: TGTGCCAGGGGTAGCGGGAGGCGTGGGGCCAACGTCCTGACTTTC; cdr3_aa: CARGSGRRGANVLTF; j_call: TRBJ2-6; v_call: TRBV11-2; clone_size: NA; d_call: TRBD2
cdr3_nt: TGTGCTAGTGTTCTCGCGGGGGGGGCTCTATTGACTGAAGCTTTCTTT; cdr3_aa: CASVLAGGALLTEAFF; j_call: TRBJ1-1; v_call: TRBV12-5; clone_size: NA; d_call: NA
cdr3_nt: TGTGCCAGCAGTTCCGGGGGGGTTCAGGGATCCGAGCAGTACTTC; cdr3_aa: CASSSGGVQGSEQYF; j_call: TRBJ2-7; v_call: TRBV28; clone_size: NA; d_call: TRBD2
cdr3_nt: TGTGCCAGCCAGAGCTCCTACGAGCAGTACTTC; cdr3_aa: CASQSSYEQYF; j_call: TRBJ2-7; v_call: TRBV27; clone_size: NA; d_call: NA
cdr3_nt: TGTGCCATCAGTTCACTAGCGGGAGGACTCACAGATACGCAGTATTTT; cdr3_aa: CAISSLAGGLTDTQYF; j_call: TRBJ2-3; v_call: TRBV10-3; clone_size: NA; d_call: TRBD2
cdr3_nt: TGTGCCATCAGGACCGGGACAGGGGTCGCTGAAGCTTTCTTT; cdr3_aa: CAIRTGTGVAEAFF; j_call: TRBJ1-1; v_call: TRBV10-3; clone_size: NA; d_call: TRBD1
cdr3_nt: TGTGCCTGGGGACGGGACTTCGAAGAGACCCAGTACTTC; cdr3_aa: CAWGRDFEETQYF; j_call: TRBJ2-5; v_call: TRBV30; clone_size: NA; d_call: NA
cdr3_nt: TGTGCAAGCATTCGGCCAGTTGGGGCCAACGTCCTGACTTTC; cdr3_aa: CASIRPVGANVLTF; j_call: TRBJ2-6; v_call: TRBV6-4; clone_size: NA; d_call: NA
cdr3_nt: TGCAGCGTTCAACAGGAAGACACTGAAGCTTTCTTT; cdr3_aa: CSVQQEDTEAFF; j_call: TRBJ1-1; v_call: TRBV29-1; clone_size: NA; d_call: NA
cdr3_nt: TGCGCCAGCAGTCGGCCTCCCTCCTACGAGCAGTACTTC; cdr3_aa: CASSRPPSYEQYF; j_call: TRBJ2-7; v_call: TRBV4-1; clone_size: few; d_call: NA
cdr3_nt: TGTGCCAGTACGACACATGGGGGTGAAAAACTGTTTTTT; cdr3_aa: CASTTHGGEKLFF; j_call: TRBJ1-4; v_call: TRBV19; clone_size: NA; d_call: NA
cdr3_nt: TGTGCCTGGAGTCCCTTAGCGGGTCATGAGCAGTTCTTC; cdr3_aa: CAWSPLAGHEQFF; j_call: TRBJ2-1; v_call: TRBV30; clone_size: NA; d_call: TRBD2